The clone carrying this T cell receptor (beta chain) has more than one count but fewer than ten. This entry is derived from a study of Graves' ophthalmopathy and Graves' hyperthyroidism. Scientists amplified the TCR beta CDR3 regions from RNA transcripts. First-round RT-PCR with HTBI primers preceded a second-round multiplex PCR. Each CDR3 protein is one row after TCRdb ran MiXCR on the multiplex PCR reads. The top ten hold around 2.4% of the sample, which has roughly 350,000 distinct CDR3 sequences, about a sixth seen once. Germline V CDR1 and CDR2: KGHSH, LQKENI. This CDR3 is built from 16 residues. With 3 bases removed from V and 9 bases from J, the gap between germline ends came to 21 bases. The term stable hyperthyroidism indicated an absence of ophthalmopathy within 18 months of follow-up.

The clonotype originates from an adult woman with stable Graves' hyperthyroidism. Sequenced sample: peripheral blood. V is TRBV18 and J is TRBJ1-5; tentatively, D is TRBD1 (5 bases). Written as DNA, the CDR3 is TGTGCCAGCTCACCTCGCGGTTCGGGACGGCCCCGGCCCCAGCATTTT. It yields the protein CASSPRGSGRPRPQHF.